This T cell receptor beta chain was recorded in a study of radiation and T cells in renal cell carcinoma. Measured with immunoSEQ multiplex PCR; TCRdb has only the in-frame clones, and not every one. The data contain roughly 120,000 clones, 80% to 85% of them singletons. Specified time point: baseline pretreatment blood. Treatment indicated: 15 Gy SBRT to primary tumor, nephrectomy 4 weeks later. Blood was sampled at baseline, 2 weeks and 4 weeks after SBRT. The tumor was a clear cell renal cell carcinoma. Regarding the study as a whole: From baseline, blood top tumor clonotypes peaked at 2 weeks post-radiation.

There are 14 residues in the CDR3. CDR1 and CDR2 from the germline V gene are SGHKS and YYEKEE (reference sequence). V lost 4 bases and J lost 2, with 12 bases in between. Of note for this clone: The antigen remains undetermined.

Sequencing was performed on blood, taken from a patient whose treatment included radiotherapy and nephrectomy. The receptor was isolated from a woman aged 60-75 years with renal cell carcinoma. The V gene is TRBV5-5, the J gene TRBJ2-5, with a weak D call TRBD1 (6 bases). CDR3 residues: CASSSGTGQETQYF. CDR3 bases: TGTGCCAGCAGCAGCGGTACAGGGCAAGAGACCCAGTACTTC.